Listed below are T cell receptor beta chains from one sample, sequenced in a study of T cells in Graves' hyperthyroidism and ophthalmopathy. Using its own MiXCR run on the multiplex PCR reads, TCRdb lists one record per CDR3 protein. The sample shows roughly 380,000 distinct CDR3 sequences, 18% of them seen only once. Source material: blood. The receptors were sampled from a woman aged 40 to 50 with Graves' ophthalmopathy. The conserved cysteine and the conserved F or W are not part of the CDR3 here. Fields, in order: V gene, clone size, CDR3 protein. The size field is filled for only some rows; it gives once, few, many or a size class.

>TRBV12-3/TRBV12-4|many
ASTLGASGETQY
>TRBV30|many
AWSVRAGTDNQPQH
>TRBV4-2|many
ASSQPGSGANVLT
>TRBV27|.
ASSPSTGGSWGTEAF
>TRBV6-5|.
ASSFTRTEAF
>TRBV30|many
AWHLGQTNTGELF
>TRBV30|many
AWAHTGGSSGYT
>TRBV19|many
ASPGGKTEYGYT
>TRBV7-2|many
ASSLEGSGAQH
>TRBV19|many
ASSRAGLNTEAF
>TRBV2|many
ASSPQDRVVGNTIY
>TRBV28|.
ASTAETGENTEAF
>TRBV27|many
ASSTIRGEAF
>TRBV9|many
ASSPTSGNEQY
>TRBV18|many
ASSQGARGEQY
>TRBV7-8|many
ASSLDNTDTQY
>TRBV12-3/TRBV12-4|.
AIGGQKNTIY
>TRBV6-2/TRBV6-3|.
ASSATREAGELF
>TRBV28|many
ASRIPTGGDQPQH
>TRBV6-2/TRBV6-3|.
ASSYEAGGPVTEAF
>TRBV6-1|once
ASTWDRTLQETQY
>TRBV7-2|.
ASSGRDAGAGELF
>TRBV28|few
ASNFDSKNTQY
>TRBV6-5|many
ASRGSPYEQY
>TRBV6-2/TRBV6-3|many
ASRGQDPYEQY
>TRBV4-2|.
ASSQDGGNQPQH
>TRBV20-1|many
SAKAGLLSYEQY
>TRBV27|few
ASSSGTSGSSVYEQY
>TRBV19|many
ASSTSGTGPYEQY
>TRBV30|many
AWRHPRAGGRTGELF
>TRBV4-1|once
ASSSDTIGGYT
>TRBV27|.
ASSLSGGKEPQH
>TRBV4-3|many
ASSQDRGSTGELF
>TRBV28|.
ASSTDLGNTEAF
>TRBV7-9|many
ASSLDRGVSTEAF
>TRBV6-1|many
ASSARTSGSVGETQY
>TRBV19|once
ASGQDGVGRNQPQP
>TRBV20-1|.
SASSQSGQGPQH
>TRBV19|many
ASSSGFTEAF
>TRBV28|many
ASRTGRNNSPLH
>TRBV19|many
ASRGSSAYEQY
>TRBV28|.
ATSLMGVNYEQY
>TRBV19|once
ASSAGGALYGYT
>TRBV6-1|many
ASSEGANQPQH
>TRBV6-2/TRBV6-3|once
APEVVGVGYEQY
>TRBV3-1|.
ASSQDLANSYERY
>TRBV27|.
ASSSTLAGGETQY
>TRBV29-1|many
SVESGQNTEAF
>TRBV7-8|many
ASSSDRNQPQH
>TRBV9|many
ASSVSLNTGELF